The 9 T cell receptor beta chains listed next were all sequenced from one sample in a study of blood T cell repertoires in COVID-19. Generated by immunoSEQ multiplex PCR, the TCRdb table keeps only in-frame clones and is missing some. The sample has approximately 300,000 clones; approximately 90% are singletons. Material for sequencing was peripheral blood. All receptors come from a man aged 35 to 55 with acute or convalescent COVID-19.

This rearrangement joins TRBV7-9 to TRBJ2-3; the D gene is possibly TRBD1 (5 bases). This CDR3 has 14 residues. Germline CDR1 is SEHNR and CDR2 is FQNEAQ (reference sequence). The V gene lost 7 bases and the J gene lost 0 bases, with 11 bases spanning the gap. This CDR3 reads CASKKGPSTDTQYF. CDR3 nucleotide sequence: TGTGCCAGCAAGAAGGGGCCTAGCACAGATACGCAGTATTTT.

The CDR3 sequence: CATQTRDRVFTGELFF. In DNA form, the CDR3 reads TGTGCCACCCAGACTCGGGACAGGGTTTTCACCGGGGAGCTGTTTTTT. The chain recombines TRBV7-6 with TRBJ2-2, with 9 bases that match TRBD1. There are 16 residues in the CDR3. The J segment lost 4 bases and the V segment lost 10 bases, leaving 13 bases of the junction unmatched. Germline V gene data show CDR1 as SGHVS and CDR2 as FNYEAQ. Combining the CDR3 with reference TRBV7-6 and TRBJ2-2 gives the whole variable domain GAGVSQSPRYKVTKRGQDVALRCDPISGHVSLYWYRQALGQGPEFLTYFNYEAQQDKSGLPNDRFSAERPEGSISTLTIQRTEQRDSAMYRCATQTRDRVFTGELFFGEGSRLTVL.

This clone appeared a single time. V is TRBV11-3 and J is TRBJ2-1; tentatively, D is TRBD1 (5 bases). The CDR3 extends over 13 amino acids. Germline V gene lookup returns CDR1 SGHNT and CDR2 YENEEA. V lost 5 bases to trimming and J lost 10 bases, with 15 bases between them. The chain's CDR3 is CASSIIQGQEQFF. CDR3 sequence (DNA): TGTGCCAGCAGCATAATTCAGGGTCAGGAGCAGTTCTTC. The full variable domain, completed using reference TRBV11-3 and TRBJ2-1, is EAGVVQSPRYKIIEKKQPVAFWCNPISGHNTLYWYLQNLGQGPELLIRYENEEAVDDSQLPKDRFSAERLKGVDSTLKIQPAELGDSAVYLCASSIIQGQEQFFGPGTRLTVL.

Details on this clone: One end of the junction fails to match germline, which may point to a read error. The rearrangement links TRBV6-6 to TRBJ1-2; D possibly corresponds to TRBD1 (5 bases). CDR1 MNHNY and CDR2 SVGAGI come from the germline V gene (reference sequence). The CDR3 is 12 amino acids. CDR3 in amino acids: CASRPRGAEFHF. The DNA of the CDR3 is TGTGCCAGCAGGCCCCGCGGGGCCGAGTTCCATTTC.

The chain joins TRBV7-7 to TRBJ2-5, with TRBD1 as a possible D gene (7 bases). The V gene's germline CDR1 is SSHAT and CDR2 FNYEAQ (reference sequence). Trimming removed 1 base from V and 2 bases from J, with 17 bases in between. The CDR3 is 17 amino acids. Written as DNA, the CDR3 is TGTGCCAGCAGCTTAGAATGCGGGGACAGCCCGCAAGAGACCCAGTACTTC. Translation: CASSLECGDSPQETQYF.

The genes are TRBV2 and TRBJ2-7, with D unclear. This CDR3 contains 13 residues. The V and J ends lost 6 bases and 1 base respectively, with 10 bases between them. Germline lookup yields CDR1 SNHLY and CDR2 FYNNEI. The CDR3 nucleotides are TGTGCCAGCAGCACCTTGAGGTCCTACGAGCAGTACTTC. Protein sequence: CASSTLRSYEQYF.

V is TRBV3-1 (or the pseudogene TRBV3-2) and J is TRBJ1-6, with 7 positions matching TRBD1. The V gene's germline CDR1 is LGHDT and CDR2 YNNKEL (reference sequence). V dropped 2 bases and J dropped 0; count of bases not matched to a gene: 4. CDR3 size: 17 residues. In DNA form, the CDR3 reads TGTGCCAGCAGCCAATTGGGACAGAGCTCCTATAATTCACCCCTCCACTTT. It encodes CASSQLGQSSYNSPLHF.

This sequence joins TRBV12-3 or TRBV12-4 and TRBJ2-7; D gene ambiguous. The CDR3 loop spans 12 amino acids. V was shortened by 5 bases and J by 7 bases, with 12 bases between the two germline ends. CDR3 coding DNA: TGTGCCAGCAGTCCCCTGGCCGGGGAGCAGTACTTC. Protein product: CASSPLAGEQYF.

V is TRBV12-3 or TRBV12-4 and J is TRBJ2-7; no clear D gene. Between the trimmed V and J ends, which lost 0 bases and 9 bases, there was a span of 9 bases. CDR3 size: 12 residues. The CDR3 protein is CASSLAFRGQYF. For the CDR3, the DNA is TGTGCCAGCAGTTTAGCTTTCAGAGGGCAGTACTTC.